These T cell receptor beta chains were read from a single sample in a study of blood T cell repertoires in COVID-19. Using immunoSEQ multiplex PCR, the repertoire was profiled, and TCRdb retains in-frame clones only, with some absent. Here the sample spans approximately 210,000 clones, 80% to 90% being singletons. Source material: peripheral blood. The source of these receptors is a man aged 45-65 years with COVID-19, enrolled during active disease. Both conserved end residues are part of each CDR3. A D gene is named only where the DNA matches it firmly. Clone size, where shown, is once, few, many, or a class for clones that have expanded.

CDR3aa: CASTSGTDYNEQFF
v_gene: TRBV6-5
j_gene: TRBJ2-1
abundance: few
d_gene: TRBD1

CDR3aa: CASQFGAGGRYEQYF
v_gene: TRBV27
j_gene: TRBJ2-7
abundance: -
d_gene: TRBD1

CDR3aa: CASSIRDSYEQYF
v_gene: TRBV18
j_gene: TRBJ2-7
abundance: -
d_gene: -

CDR3aa: CASRPLAGGPFDTQYF
v_gene: TRBV2
j_gene: TRBJ2-3
abundance: -
d_gene: TRBD2

CDR3aa: CASSYEGAGANVLTF
v_gene: TRBV6-2/TRBV6-3
j_gene: TRBJ2-6
abundance: -
d_gene: -

CDR3aa: CASSLQQNTEAFF
v_gene: TRBV12-3/TRBV12-4
j_gene: TRBJ1-1
abundance: few
d_gene: -

CDR3aa: CASRLGTGNTGELFF
v_gene: TRBV6-5
j_gene: TRBJ2-2
abundance: -
d_gene: TRBD1

CDR3aa: CASTGQGSSYTF
v_gene: TRBV11-2
j_gene: TRBJ1-2
abundance: -
d_gene: TRBD1

CDR3aa: CASKGQTNTEAFF
v_gene: TRBV6-5
j_gene: TRBJ1-1
abundance: -
d_gene: -

CDR3aa: CASSLNRVNTGELFF
v_gene: TRBV7-2
j_gene: TRBJ2-2
abundance: -
d_gene: -

CDR3aa: CASRGTGLLILNTEAFF
v_gene: TRBV2
j_gene: TRBJ1-1
abundance: -
d_gene: -

CDR3aa: CSASGGRAFTDTQYF
v_gene: TRBV20-1
j_gene: TRBJ2-3
abundance: -
d_gene: -

CDR3aa: CASSIDGGGHQPQHF
v_gene: TRBV19
j_gene: TRBJ1-5
abundance: -
d_gene: -

CDR3aa: CASSLGPGVVEKLFF
v_gene: TRBV5-5
j_gene: TRBJ1-4
abundance: -
d_gene: -

CDR3aa: CSASALASSSRTGELFF
v_gene: TRBV20-1
j_gene: TRBJ2-2
abundance: -
d_gene: -

CDR3aa: CASSPQDNFPGANVLTF
v_gene: TRBV19
j_gene: TRBJ2-6
abundance: -
d_gene: -

CDR3aa: CASSPDRVSGYTF
v_gene: TRBV3-1/TRBV3-2
j_gene: TRBJ1-2
abundance: -
d_gene: TRBD1

CDR3aa: CASSLAGGVEQYF
v_gene: TRBV28
j_gene: TRBJ2-7
abundance: -
d_gene: TRBD2

CDR3aa: CASSLGTATWTGELFF
v_gene: TRBV27
j_gene: TRBJ2-2
abundance: -
d_gene: TRBD1

CDR3aa: CASSQSPSDRYSYNEQFF
v_gene: TRBV23-1
j_gene: TRBJ2-1
abundance: -
d_gene: -